These 9 T cell receptor beta chains were sequenced from one sample in a study of blood T cell repertoires in COVID-19. The assay was immunoSEQ multiplex PCR, and TCRdb's table has in-frame clones only and misses some. Of almost 500,000 clones listed, 80% to 90% were seen once; the top ten hold around 8%. The sequenced sample consisted of PBMCs or T cells enriched from blood (not recorded which). The origin of the receptors is a woman in her sixties or seventies who had recovered from COVID-19.

This chain joins TRBV24-1 and TRBJ1-5; perhaps TRBD1 as D (5 bases). Trimming took 2 bases from V and 2 from J, leaving 15 bases between them. The CDR3 consists of 17 residues. The germline V gene has CDR1 KGHDR and CDR2 SFDVKD. The CDR3 reads CATSDSTGGVGNQPQHF. The CDR3 DNA sequence: TGTGCCACCAGTGATTCCACGGGGGGAGTAGGCAATCAGCCCCAGCATTTT.

The chain recombines TRBV11-2 with TRBJ1-1; D gene unclear. The CDR3 extends over 13 amino acids. CDR1 and CDR2 (germline): SGHAT, FQNNGV. V lost 2 bases and J lost 4, with 8 bases in between. The CDR3 sequence: CASSLQASTEAFF. The CDR3, as DNA: TGTGCCAGCAGCTTACAGGCGAGCACTGAAGCTTTCTTT.

V gene TRBV30 combines with J gene TRBJ1-3; D remains unclear. The CDR3 loop spans 15 amino acids. Germline-derived CDR1 and CDR2 are GTSNPN and SVGIG (reference sequence). Deletions cut 0 bases from V and 3 bases from J, with 12 bases between. This CDR3 is CAWSVRGMGGNTIYF. The DNA for the CDR3 is TGTGCCTGGAGTGTACGCGGGATGGGTGGAAACACCATATATTTT. The full variable domain, its missing parts supplied by reference TRBV30 and TRBJ1-3, is SQTIHQWPATLVQPVGSPLSLECTVEGTSNPNLYWYRQAAGRGLQLLFYSVGIGQISSEVPQNLSASRPQDRQFILSSKKLLLSDSGFYLCAWSVRGMGGNTIYFGEGSWLTVV.

This chain links TRBV27 with TRBJ2-1; D uncertain. Trimming removed 3 bases from V and 3 bases from J, with 6 bases in between. The germline V gene encodes CDR1 MNHEY and CDR2 SMNVEV (reference sequence). This CDR3 is 13 amino acids long. The CDR3 spells CASSLNSYNEQFF. CDR3 sequence (DNA): TGTGCCAGCAGTTTGAACAGCTACAATGAGCAGTTCTTC.

The chain combines TRBV11-2 with TRBJ2-7; 7 bases align to TRBD1. V gave up 5 bases and J gave up 2 bases; unmatched junction bases: 3. In germline, CDR1 is SGHAT, CDR2 FQNNGV. The CDR3 has 13 amino acids. Written as DNA, the CDR3 is TGTGCCAGCAGCCGTACAGGGGCCTACGAGCAGTACTTC. It codes for CASSRTGAYEQYF.

The CDR3 DNA follows: TGTGCCAGATCGCCAGGGGGATCAGATACGCAGTATTTT. Translated: CARSPGGSDTQYF. This chain joins TRBV7-9 and TRBJ2-3; 7 bases agree with TRBD1. The CDR3 sequence is 13 residues long. Looked up from germline, CDR1 is SEHNR and CDR2 is FQNEAQ (reference sequence). V was clipped by 9 bases and J by 4 bases; unmatched bases: 7. The whole variable domain, filled in from reference TRBV7-9 and TRBJ2-3, reads DTGVSQNPRHKITKRGQNVTFRCDPISEHNRLYWYRQTLGQGPEFLTYFQNEAQLEKSRLLSDRFSAERPKGSFSTLEIQRTEQGDSAMYLCARSPGGSDTQYFGPGTRLTVL.

CDR3 in amino acids: CASSLGTGSYNSPLHF. In DNA form, the CDR3 reads TGCGCCAGCAGCTTAGGGACAGGCTCCTATAATTCACCCCTCCACTTT. V gene TRBV5-1 combines with J gene TRBJ1-6, with 8 bases fitting TRBD1. This CDR3 spans 16 amino acids. Per the germline V gene, CDR1 is SGHRS and CDR2 is YFSETQ. V lost 2 bases, J lost 0 bases, and 1 base stayed unmatched.

A few counts support this clone. This chain joins TRBV5-1 and TRBJ2-7; a weak D match, TRBD1 (5 bases). The CDR3 length is 14 residues. Germline-derived CDR1 and CDR2 are SGHRS and YFSETQ. V shed 6 bases and J shed 1 base, with 14 bases lying between them. CDR3: CASTPRTGSYEQYF. CDR3 coding DNA: TGCGCCAGCACCCCCCGAACAGGTTCCTACGAGCAGTACTTC.

The chain has TRBV19 and TRBJ1-5; 8 bases map to TRBD1. The CDR3 is made up of 15 amino acids. V shed 7 bases and J 7 bases; nucleotides not matched to a gene: 12. CDR1 and CDR2 (germline): LNHDA, SQIVND (reference sequence). In DNA, the CDR3 is TGTGCCAGTATCCCTCCAGGGGGCGCGGGACAGCCCCAGCATTTT. Translating gives CASIPPGGAGQPQHF.